The clone carrying this TCR beta chain is medium-sized in the sample. TCRdb's table, derived via immunoSEQ multiplex PCR, lists solely in-frame clones and lacks some. The table shows about 38,000 clones, with just over 85% occurring only once. Germline CDR1 reads KGHSH; CDR2 reads LQKENI. The CDR3 has 17 residues. Trimming took 2 bases from V and 4 from J, leaving 15 bases between them. The data were obtained in a study of radiotherapy plus CTLA-4 blockade in lung cancer. The receptor was derived from a human donor with non-small cell lung cancer whose response to radiotherapy plus ipilimumab could not be evaluated. V and J are TRBV18 and TRBJ1-6; tentatively, D is TRBD1 (5 bases). This specimen was peripheral blood, taken from a patient treated with radiotherapy plus ipilimumab. The CDR3 DNA reads TGTGCCAGCTCACCAAGAGGGACTGAACTATATAATTCACCCCTCCACTTT. It specifies CASSPRGTELYNSPLHF.